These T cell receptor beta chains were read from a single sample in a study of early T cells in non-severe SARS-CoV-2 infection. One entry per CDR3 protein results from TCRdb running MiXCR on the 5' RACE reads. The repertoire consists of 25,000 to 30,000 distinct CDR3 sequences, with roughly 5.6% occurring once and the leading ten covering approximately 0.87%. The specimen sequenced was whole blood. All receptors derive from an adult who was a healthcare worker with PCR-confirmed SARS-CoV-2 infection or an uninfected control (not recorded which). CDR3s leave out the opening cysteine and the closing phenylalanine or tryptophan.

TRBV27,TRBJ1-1,ASSLSQQGKNTEAF
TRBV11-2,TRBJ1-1,ASSTGGIIGAF
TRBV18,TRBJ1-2,ASSPSPGDYGYT
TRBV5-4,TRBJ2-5,ASSRSPGVQETQY
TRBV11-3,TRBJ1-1,ASSLDMGREAF
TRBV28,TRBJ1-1,ASSGTPNTEAF
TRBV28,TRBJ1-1,ASSLKGLRTWTGGKEAF
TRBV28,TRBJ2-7,ASSRGYEQY
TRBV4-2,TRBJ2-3,ASSQGANGVVADTQY
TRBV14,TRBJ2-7,ASSPLGGSTTYEQY
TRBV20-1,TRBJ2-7,SAGLAGTGGDEQY
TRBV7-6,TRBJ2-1,ASSPGGNEQF
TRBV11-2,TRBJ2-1,ASSSNRGRDNEQF
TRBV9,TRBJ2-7,ASSVNPTGLAGENEQY
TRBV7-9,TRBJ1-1,ASSLLGATEAF
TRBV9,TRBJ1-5,ASSVDPYSNQPQH
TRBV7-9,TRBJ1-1,ASSLIALRGSFYTEAF
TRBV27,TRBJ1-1,ASSPQGNTEAF
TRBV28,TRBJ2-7,ASSFQLAAREQY
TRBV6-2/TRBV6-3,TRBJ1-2,ASSGQGSNYGYT
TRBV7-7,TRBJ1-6,ASSLTENSPLH
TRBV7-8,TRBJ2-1,ASSLYTGRMRNEQF
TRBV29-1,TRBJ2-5,SVLEIQETQY
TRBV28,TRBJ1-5,ASRRTESNQPQH
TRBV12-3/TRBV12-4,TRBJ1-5,ASSLVTEDQPQH
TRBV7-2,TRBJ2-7,ASSDTYEQY
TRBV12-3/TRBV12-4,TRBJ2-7,ASSPYTEQY
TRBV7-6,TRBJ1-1,VSSTYPSNTEAF
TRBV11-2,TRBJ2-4,ASSPGAGRVRRGKNIQY
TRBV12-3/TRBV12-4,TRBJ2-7,ASSSRDSLLNEQY
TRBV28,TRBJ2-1,ASSTLGGEQF
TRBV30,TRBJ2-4,AFRTSGLAKNIQY
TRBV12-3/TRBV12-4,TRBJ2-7,ASSLRSQAYEQY
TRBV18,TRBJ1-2,ASSPRATGEEYGYT
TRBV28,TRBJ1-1,ASWSGGGAF
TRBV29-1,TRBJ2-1,SVDRYGNEQF
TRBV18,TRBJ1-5,ASSPKGGNDQPQH
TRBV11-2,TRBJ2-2,ASSRSRDIEGTGELF